The T cell receptor (beta chain) described here comes from a study of cytomegalovirus exposure and HLA in healthy donors. It was with 60 Vbeta and 13 Jbeta primers that the PCR ran. Clones were read by immunoSEQ multiplex PCR, and TCRdb kept only the in-frame ones, dropping some. The data contain around 130,000 clones, about 74% of them seen just once; the ten biggest clones take up nearly 6%. To note about this clone: Its antigen is undetermined.

Points from the study as a whole: Reportedly, a later analysis found an Asian-associated ancestry cluster had fewer N-insertions than the approximately 700-donor mean. Common viral pathogens seemed to be connected with several of the most significant clusters, according to a later analysis. It was about 150 TCR beta chains that were listed as cytomegalovirus-associated.

The clonotype originates from a woman aged 45-65 years in good health and CMV-seropositive. The sequenced material came from PBMCs.

The CDR3 reads CASSLGGTGELFF. In nucleotides, the CDR3 is TGTGCCAGCAGCTTAGGAGGGACCGGGGAGCTGTTTTTT. The chain links TRBV11-2 to TRBJ2-2, with a tentative D call TRBD2 (5 bases). The CDR3 extends over 13 amino acids. The V and J ends lost 1 base and 5 bases respectively, with 5 bases between them. CDR1 and CDR2 (germline): SGHAT, FQNNGV.